What follows describes a single T cell receptor beta chain. The sample is drawn from a study of blood T cell repertoires in COVID-19. Study as a whole: The cDNA or gDNA used as material had been derived from T cells, B-cell-depleted T cells, or PBMCs.

Original processing notes: The assay estimated nucleated cells by amplifying reference gene primers. Sequencing used immunoSEQ multiplex PCR; TCRdb keeps in-frame clones, though not all of them. The DNA was the basis for D and trimming; V, J and clone size are from that table. Of about 55,000 clones in the sample, over 75% were seen once. Sequencing used peripheral blood. This clonotype originated in a human donor in a cohort sampled during active COVID-19.

CDR3 nucleotide sequence: TGTGCCAGCAGCCCGGGACAAACTGGGAATCAGCCCCAGCATTTT. Translation: CASSPGQTGNQPQHF. This chain connects TRBV7-2 to TRBJ1-5; D might be TRBD1 (6 bases). Per the germline V gene, CDR1 is SGHTA and CDR2 is FQGNSA. The CDR3 has 15 amino acids. Trimming removed 5 bases at V and 4 bases at J, with 15 bases between.